This T cell receptor beta chain was recovered during a study of response to subunit inactivated influenza vaccine. Each CDR3 protein is one row after TCRdb ran MiXCR on the RT-PCR reads. The sample has more than 500,000 distinct CDR3 sequences, approximately 10% seen once. The CDR3 spans 17 residues. Per the germline V gene, CDR1 is LGHDT and CDR2 is YNNKEL (reference sequence). Trimming removed 0 bases at V and 2 bases at J, with 14 bases between. The sample holds a few counts of this clonotype. These data are also associated with another study on T cells expressing NK-cell markers. That paper states: Researchers built TCR beta cDNA using 5'RACE template switching with UMIs. The study drew TCR beta repertoires from sorted CD3+CD56+NKG2C+, CD3+CD56+NKG2C- and CD3+CD56-NKG2C+ T cells.

This TCR came from a man aged 45-65 years who received an inactivated influenza vaccine. The sequences come from PBMCs from blood, collected on the day of vaccination. The chain recombines TRBV3-1 with TRBJ2-1; no definite D call. This CDR3 is CASSQEVTPGPYNEQFF. The CDR3 DNA sequence: TGTGCCAGCAGCCAAGAAGTGACTCCCGGTCCCTACAATGAGCAGTTCTTC.